This T cell receptor (beta chain) is drawn from a study of monozygotic twins with inflammatory bowel disease. TCRdb reanalyzed the 5' RACE reads, giving one entry per CDR3 protein sequence and no DNA. The sample data list a few hundred thousand distinct CDR3 sequences. The CDR3 has 13 amino acids. The chain uses TRBV12-3 or TRBV12-4 and TRBJ2-3. Sequenced sample: blood. The receptor was derived from a human donor with ulcerative colitis or Crohn's disease, or a healthy co-twin of an affected twin (not recorded which). CDR3 region: CASSSWGADTQYF.